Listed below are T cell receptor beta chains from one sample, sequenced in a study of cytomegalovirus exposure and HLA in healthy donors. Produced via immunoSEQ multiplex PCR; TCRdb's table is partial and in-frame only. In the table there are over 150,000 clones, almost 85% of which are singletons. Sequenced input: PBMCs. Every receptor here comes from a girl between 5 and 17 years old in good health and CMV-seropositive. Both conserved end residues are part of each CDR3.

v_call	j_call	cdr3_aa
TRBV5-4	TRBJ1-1	CASSLVPGGGGEAFF
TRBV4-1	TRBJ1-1	CASSQRDRATEAFF
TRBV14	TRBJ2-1	CASSYKRDEQFF
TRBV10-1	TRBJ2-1	CASSETSGGYNEQFF
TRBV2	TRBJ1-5	CASNGQGGKQDQPQHF
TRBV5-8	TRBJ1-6	CASSRTGSSYNSPLHF
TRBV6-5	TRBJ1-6	CASRFRDRDNSPLHF
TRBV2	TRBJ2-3	CASTGGRISTDTQYF
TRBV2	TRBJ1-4	CASSLRGGPNEKLFF
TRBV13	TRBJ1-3	CASSPTAKPGNTIYF
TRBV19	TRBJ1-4	CASMGRGNEKLFF
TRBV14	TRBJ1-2	CASSQVGIFNYGYTF
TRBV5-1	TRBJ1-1	CASSLTQNTEAFF
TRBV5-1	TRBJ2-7	CASSWRQGGSYEQYF
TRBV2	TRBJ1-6	CASSELARGRFNSPLHF
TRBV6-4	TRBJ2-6	CASSEDRSSGANVLTF
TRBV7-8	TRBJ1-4	CASSLVTGGEKLFF
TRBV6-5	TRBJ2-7	CASSFGGGATYEQYF
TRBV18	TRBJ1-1	CASSPRDRNTEAFF
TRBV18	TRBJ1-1	CASSPLQVDSEAFF
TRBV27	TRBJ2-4	CASSPRSGGPKNIQYF